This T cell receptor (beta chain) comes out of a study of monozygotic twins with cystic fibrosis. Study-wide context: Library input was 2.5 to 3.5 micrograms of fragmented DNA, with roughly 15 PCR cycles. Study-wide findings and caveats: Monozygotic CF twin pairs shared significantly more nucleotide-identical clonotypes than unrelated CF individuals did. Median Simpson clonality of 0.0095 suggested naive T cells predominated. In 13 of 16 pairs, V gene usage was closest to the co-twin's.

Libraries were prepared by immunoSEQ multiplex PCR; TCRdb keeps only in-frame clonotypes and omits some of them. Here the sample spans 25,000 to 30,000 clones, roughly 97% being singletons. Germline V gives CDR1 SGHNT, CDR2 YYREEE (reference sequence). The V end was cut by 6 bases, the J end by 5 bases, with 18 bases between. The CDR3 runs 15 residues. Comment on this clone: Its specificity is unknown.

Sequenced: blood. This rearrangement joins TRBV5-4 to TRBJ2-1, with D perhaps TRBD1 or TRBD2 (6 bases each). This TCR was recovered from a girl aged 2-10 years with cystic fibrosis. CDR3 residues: CASTLGGGGDNEQFF. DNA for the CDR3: TGTGCCAGCACCCTCGGGGGTGGGGGCGACAATGAGCAGTTCTTC.